These T cell receptor beta chains were read from a single sample in a study of T cell responses to AZD1222 COVID-19 vaccine. TCRdb's table, derived via immunoSEQ multiplex PCR, lists solely in-frame clones and lacks some. Counted here are around 67,000 clones, approximately 83% occurring once; the ten biggest clones make up 5.5% to 8%. The sequencing used peripheral blood, collected 28 days after the second AZD1222 dose. Receptor source: an adult who received the AZD1222 COVID-19 vaccine. Each CDR3 is given with its conserved first and last residue. A D gene is named only where the DNA matches it firmly. Not all rows give a size; the values are once, few, many and, for expanded clones, a class.

j_gene	abundance	d_gene	v_gene	CDR3nt	CDR3aa
TRBJ2-7	many	.	TRBV4-2	TGTGCCAGCAGCCAAGCGCGGACCTACGAGCAGTACTTC	CASSQARTYEQYF
TRBJ2-5	.	.	TRBV5-5	TGTGCCAGCAGCTTGCAACAGGGTCAAGAGACCCAGTACTTC	CASSLQQGQETQYF
TRBJ1-4	.	.	TRBV28	TGTGCCAGCAGTTTAAGGGTTCGACCGGATGAAAAACTGTTTTTT	CASSLRVRPDEKLFF
TRBJ2-7	.	.	TRBV5-1	TGCGCCAGCAGCGTAACAACCTCCAGCTCCTACGAGCAGTACTTC	CASSVTTSSSYEQYF
TRBJ1-5	.	.	TRBV13	TGTGCCAGCAGCTCCCGGTGGGGGCGTCAGCCCCAGCATTTT	CASSSRWGRQPQHF
TRBJ2-1	.	TRBD2	TRBV19	TGTGCCAGTATCTCTAGCGGGGGGACGCATCATGAGCAGTTCTTC	CASISSGGTHHEQFF
TRBJ1-5	.	.	TRBV10-3	TGTGCCATCAGTGAGTCGTGGAGCAATCAGCCCCAGCATTTT	CAISESWSNQPQHF
TRBJ1-4	once	.	TRBV19	TGTGCCAGTGGGGCGTACGAAAAACTGTTTTTT	CASGAYEKLFF
TRBJ1-2	.	TRBD1	TRBV29-1	TGCAGCGGGAGACAGGGGGCTCGTGATGGCTACACCTTC	CSGRQGARDGYTF
TRBJ1-1	few	.	TRBV6-6	TGTGCCAGCAGTCTCGGACACCTAAACACTGAAGCTTTCTTT	CASSLGHLNTEAFF
TRBJ1-2	.	.	TRBV19	TGTGCCAGTAGTATGGTAGGCTATGGCTACACCTTC	CASSMVGYGYTF
TRBJ1-4	.	.	TRBV30	TGTGCCTGGAGTGTCAGGGTAGATGAAAAACTGTTTTTT	CAWSVRVDEKLFF
TRBJ2-7	once	.	TRBV3-1/TRBV3-2	TGTGCCAGCAGCCCACAGGCGGGTAGATACGAGCAGTACTTC	CASSPQAGRYEQYF
TRBJ1-5	.	.	TRBV5-8	TGTGCCAGCAGCTTGTTTGGGCAGTTCAATCAGCCCCAGCATTTT	CASSLFGQFNQPQHF
TRBJ2-3	.	.	TRBV3-1/TRBV3-2	TGTGCCAGCAGCCAAGTGGGGACAGATACGCAGTATTTT	CASSQVGTDTQYF
TRBJ2-7	.	.	TRBV4-1	TGCGCCAGCAGCCAAATCGGACAGTCCTACGAGCAGTACTTC	CASSQIGQSYEQYF
TRBJ2-1	.	.	TRBV5-1	TGCGCCAGCAGCTTGGCCGACAGGAGCTACAATGAGCAGTTCTTC	CASSLADRSYNEQFF
TRBJ2-2	.	.	TRBV6-6	TGTGCCAGCAGTTTGTCCCCCGGGGAGCTGTTTTTT	CASSLSPGELFF
TRBJ1-5	few	TRBD1	TRBV7-2	TGTGCCAGCAGCCCGGGGACAGGATATAGCAATCAGCCCCAGCATTTT	CASSPGTGYSNQPQHF
TRBJ2-7	.	.	TRBV12-3/TRBV12-4	TGTGCCAGCAGCCGACTAAGGCCCTACGAGCAGTACTTC	CASSRLRPYEQYF
TRBJ2-7	once	TRBD2	TRBV28	TGTGCCAGCATCTACACACCGGGGGGGGAGCAGTACTTC	CASIYTPGGEQYF
TRBJ1-6	.	TRBD1	TRBV28	TGTGCCAGCAACCCACCTCCGGGACAGGGTAGTTCACCCCTCCACTTT	CASNPPPGQGSSPLHF
TRBJ1-5	.	.	TRBV19	TGTGCCAGTAGTATAGCGGTAGCCCGGGGGCCCCAGCATTTT	CASSIAVARGPQHF
TRBJ1-1	.	TRBD1	TRBV4-1	TGCGCCAGCAGCCAACTTCAACGGGACAGGGAAATATTCTTT	CASSQLQRDREIFF
TRBJ2-7	once	.	TRBV3-1/TRBV3-2	TGTGCCAGCAGCTTCTCCTACGAGCAGTACTTC	CASSFSYEQYF
TRBJ1-2	.	.	TRBV14	TGTGCCAGCAGCCAAGATCTTAGCAGGTATGGCTACACCTTC	CASSQDLSRYGYTF
TRBJ1-1	.	.	TRBV7-6	TGTGCCAGCAGCTTAGGATCTGAAGCTTTCTTT	CASSLGSEAFF
TRBJ1-2	.	.	TRBV9	TGTGCCAGCAGCCAGGGATTAGGGCCTTTCTATGGCTACACCTTC	CASSQGLGPFYGYTF
TRBJ2-7	.	.	TRBV18	TGTGCCAGCTCACCGCCCGGGGGCAGATCCTACGAGCAGTACTTC	CASSPPGGRSYEQYF
TRBJ1-2	few	.	TRBV29-1	TGCAGCGTCATGATCGGGTTTGAAGGTCCCAGCTATGGCTACACCTTC	CSVMIGFEGPSYGYTF
TRBJ1-3	once	.	TRBV9	TGTGCCAGCAGCGTATCCGTCATCTCTGGAAACACCATATATTTT	CASSVSVISGNTIYF
TRBJ1-4	.	.	TRBV5-1	TGCGCCAGCAGCGCCGAAGGCCTGGGATATGAAAAACTGTTTTTT	CASSAEGLGYEKLFF
TRBJ1-6	few	.	TRBV14	TGTGCCAGCAGCCAAGTACCGTGGACACCCCTCCACTTT	CASSQVPWTPLHF
TRBJ1-6	.	.	TRBV4-1	TGCGCCAGCAGCCAAGATCAAGGTGGGGAGTATTCACCCCTCCACTTT	CASSQDQGGEYSPLHF
TRBJ2-7	.	.	TRBV28	TGTGCCAGCAGTCTCATAGGGGCAGGGCGGGACGAGCAGTACTTC	CASSLIGAGRDEQYF
TRBJ2-1	once	.	TRBV9	TGTGCCAGCAGCGGGACACTCAGGGGAGTCAATGAGCAGTTCTTC	CASSGTLRGVNEQFF
TRBJ1-1	.	.	TRBV10-1	TGCGCCAGCAGTGAGGCCGCAGGGAGATGGACTGAAGCTTTCTTT	CASSEAAGRWTEAFF
TRBJ1-2	.	.	TRBV4-1	TGCGCCAGCAGCCCCCAGGGAGGGGTTTATGGCTACACCTTC	CASSPQGGVYGYTF
TRBJ1-1	.	TRBD1	TRBV2	TGTGCCAGCAGTGGACAGGGGAACACTGAAGCTTTCTTT	CASSGQGNTEAFF
TRBJ2-7	.	TRBD1	TRBV19	TGTGCCAGTAGTATGAGGAGGGGGACAGGGCTCTACGAGCAGTACTTC	CASSMRRGTGLYEQYF
TRBJ2-1	.	.	TRBV2	TGTGCCAGCAGTGACGGCGGGACAGAGTTCTACAATGAGCAGTTCTTC	CASSDGGTEFYNEQFF
TRBJ1-1	few	.	TRBV2	TGTGCCAGCACTAACCAGTACACTGAAGCTTTCTTT	CASTNQYTEAFF
TRBJ1-3	.	.	TRBV27	TGTGCCAGCAGATCAGGGACGGACACCATATATTTT	CASRSGTDTIYF
TRBJ2-7	.	TRBD1	TRBV4-3	TGCGCCAGCAGCCAAGGGTGGACAGGAAAAACCTACGAGCAGTACTTC	CASSQGWTGKTYEQYF
TRBJ1-2	few	TRBD1	TRBV27	TGTGCCAGCAGTCGCCACAGGGGAAACTATGGCTACACCTTC	CASSRHRGNYGYTF
TRBJ1-5	.	TRBD1	TRBV28	TGTGCCAGCAGTCCACGGGACAGGGGGCATCAGCCCCAGCATTTT	CASSPRDRGHQPQHF
TRBJ2-2	.	TRBD2	TRBV5-8	TGTGCCAGCAGCTTTTATACTAGCGGGGGAACCGGGGAGCTGTTTTTT	CASSFYTSGGTGELFF
TRBJ2-7	.	.	TRBV27	TGTGCCAGCAGTTTATTGGTGGAGGGAAGCGAGCAGTACTTC	CASSLLVEGSEQYF
TRBJ1-3	.	.	TRBV5-6	TGTGCCAGCAGCTTGATCGGGGGAGCTGGAAACACCATATATTTT	CASSLIGGAGNTIYF
TRBJ2-7	.	.	TRBV5-1	TGCGCCAGCAAGTGGGGGCCAGCCTATTACTACGAGCAGTACTTC	CASKWGPAYYYEQYF
TRBJ2-2	.	.	TRBV5-1	TGCGCCAGCAGCTTGGGAGGCAGGACCACCGGGGAGCTGTTTTTT	CASSLGGRTTGELFF
TRBJ1-6	.	TRBD1	TRBV3-1/TRBV3-2	TGTGCCAGCAGCACCTCCGGTGGGACAGGGGATGCTCCCCTCCACTTT	CASSTSGGTGDAPLHF